These 23 T cell receptor beta chains originate from one sample sequenced in a study of identifying expanded T cells in peripheral blood. Generated by immunoSEQ multiplex PCR, the TCRdb table keeps only in-frame clones and is missing some. The sample shows under 150,000 clones, 84% of them seen only once. The specimen sequenced was blood. These TCRs come from a person aged 18 to 70 in good health.

There are many counts of this clone. The genes are TRBV19 and TRBJ1-5, with 7 bases matching TRBD1. The germline V gene has CDR1 LNHDA and CDR2 SQIVND (reference sequence). This CDR3 has 15 amino acids. After removal of 4 bases from V and 1 base from J, the junction contained 4 bases not matched to a gene. CDR3 region: CASSTWTGSNQPQHF. For the CDR3, the DNA is TGTGCCAGTAGTACTTGGACAGGAAGCAATCAGCCCCAGCATTTT.

V usage is TRBV2 and J usage is TRBJ1-1; D not resolved. Germline values: CDR1 SNHLY, CDR2 FYNNEI. V was clipped by 1 base and J by 1 base, with 7 bases between them. The CDR3 covers 14 residues. The CDR3 loop is CASSEGLPNTEAFF. CDR3 DNA: TGTGCCAGCAGTGAAGGGCTGCCGAACACTGAAGCTTTCTTT.

The genes are TRBV5-1 and TRBJ2-7; 7 bases line up with TRBD1. Unmatched junction bases numbered 3, after V lost 0 bases and J lost 6 bases. The CDR3 length is 13 residues. The V gene's germline CDR1 is SGHRS and CDR2 YFSETQ. The CDR3 reads CASSLADRAEQYF. DNA for the CDR3: TGCGCCAGCAGCTTGGCCGACAGGGCCGAGCAGTACTTC.

This clone was recorded once. This chain links TRBV11-1 with TRBJ1-6, with unresolved D. This CDR3 is 12 amino acids long. CDR1 and CDR2 from the germline V gene are SGHAT and FQDESV (reference sequence). V lost 3 bases and J lost 7, with 4 bases in between. The CDR3 DNA sequence: TGTGCCAGCAGCTTCCTGAATTCACCCCTCCACTTT. Protein sequence: CASSFLNSPLHF.

The genes are TRBV27 and TRBJ1-1; TRBD1 is a possible D gene (6 bases). CDR1 and CDR2 (germline): MNHEY, SMNVEV (reference sequence). Deletions cut 7 bases from V and 3 bases from J, with 18 bases between. This CDR3 is 15 amino acids long. CDR3 in amino acids: CASNSGRGRDTEAFF. CDR3 coding DNA: TGTGCCAGCAATTCGGGAAGGGGGAGAGACACTGAAGCTTTCTTT.

V usage is TRBV5-6 and J usage is TRBJ1-2; D is undetermined. Germline CDR1 SGHDT, CDR2 YYEEEE. The V end was cut by 0 bases, the J end by 0 bases, with 3 bases between. The CDR3 is made up of 13 amino acids. The CDR3 region is CASSLAANYGYTF. CDR3 in DNA: TGTGCCAGCAGCTTGGCAGCTAACTATGGCTACACCTTC.

This chain uses TRBV29-1 with TRBJ2-6, with a tentative D call TRBD1 (5 bases). Trimming took 6 bases from V and 0 from J, leaving 9 bases between them. This CDR3 contains 14 residues. CDR1 is SQVTM, CDR2 ANQGSEA, per germline. The CDR3 DNA is TGCAGCGTCTCAGGGAACTCTGGGGCCAACGTCCTGACTTTC. It yields the protein CSVSGNSGANVLTF.

This clone was detected only once. The chain employs TRBV14 and TRBJ2-1; D gene uncertain. Germline CDR1 SGHDN, CDR2 FVKESK. Trimming left V 1 base short and J 7 bases short, with 8 bases between. The CDR3 has 13 amino acids. This CDR3 reads CASSQGRLNEQFF. As DNA, the CDR3 is TGTGCCAGCAGCCAAGGACGGCTAAATGAGCAGTTCTTC. The entire variable domain, with the rest obtained from reference TRBV14 and TRBJ2-1, is as follows: EAGVTQFPSHSVIEKGQTVTLRCDPISGHDNLYWYRRVMGKEIKFLLHFVKESKQDESGMPNNRFLAERTGGTYSTLKVQPAELEDSGVYFCASSQGRLNEQFFGPGTRLTVL.

This chain links TRBV11-2 with TRBJ2-1, with D possibly TRBD2 on 7 matching bases. This CDR3 region has 17 residues. Deletions cut 3 bases from V and 1 base from J, with 16 bases between. CDR1 SGHAT and CDR2 FQNNGV come from the germline V gene. The CDR3 loop is CASSFSVGGASYNEQFF. CDR3 bases: TGTGCCAGCAGCTTCTCGGTAGGGGGGGCTTCCTACAATGAGCAGTTCTTC.

This chain uses TRBV2 with TRBJ2-2, with D tentatively TRBD2 (6 bases). V was pared by 4 bases and J by 5 bases, with 11 bases between. The CDR3 extends over 14 amino acids. The germline V gene encodes CDR1 SNHLY and CDR2 FYNNEI. In DNA, the CDR3 is TGTGCCAGCAGTGGGCAGGGAGGAACCGGGGAGCTGTTTTTT. Protein sequence: CASSGQGGTGELFF.

This clone has just one count. At the DNA level, this CDR3 is encoded by other sequences in the same sample as well. The chain carries TRBV14 and TRBJ1-2; maybe TRBD1 (5 bases). The V end was cut by 3 bases, the J end by 5 bases, with 16 bases between. CDR1 SGHDN and CDR2 FVKESK come from the germline V gene. The CDR3 length is 15 residues. The CDR3 loop reads CASSHPWGVDYGYTF. DNA of the CDR3: TGTGCCAGCAGCCACCCCTGGGGGGTCGATTATGGCTACACCTTC.

V gene TRBV4-3 combines with J gene TRBJ2-7; TRBD2 is a possible D gene (6 bases). The CDR3 runs 14 residues. The ends were cut back, 0 bases at V and 11 bases at J, with 17 bases in the middle. Germline CDR1 and CDR2: LGHNA and YSLEER. CDR3 sequence: CASSQDRLGGFKYF. The CDR3, as DNA: TGCGCCAGCAGCCAAGATCGGCTGGGAGGATTTAAGTACTTC.

This clone was counted ten times or more. The CDR3 reads CASSWTSYNSPLHF. The CDR3 nucleotides are TGTGCCAGTAGTTGGACCTCCTATAATTCACCCCTCCACTTT. This chain uses TRBV19 with TRBJ1-6, with D unresolved. Germline V gene lookup returns CDR1 LNHDA and CDR2 SQIVND (reference sequence). The CDR3 contains 14 residues. V lost 5 bases, J lost 0 bases, and 5 bases lay in between.

This clone was seen a single time. The chain carries TRBV6-6 and TRBJ2-6; D gene uncertain. V shed 7 bases and J shed 2 bases, with 9 bases lying between them. Germline V gene sequence: CDR1 MNHNY, CDR2 SVGAGI (reference sequence). This CDR3 is 14 amino acids long. CDR3 protein: CASTAGTGANVLTF. CDR3 coding DNA: TGTGCCAGCACCGCAGGCACTGGGGCCAACGTCCTGACTTTC.

J is TRBJ2-1 and V is TRBV2; no reliable D call. Germline CDR1 is SNHLY and CDR2 is FYNNEI. The V and J ends lost 4 bases and 1 base respectively, with 14 bases between them. This CDR3 comprises 16 residues. The DNA of the CDR3 is TGTGCCAGCAGTGGTTGGCAGGCCCTTTCCTACAATGAGCAGTTCTTC. This codes for CASSGWQALSYNEQFF.

This clone was seen a handful of times. The chain joins TRBV29-1 to TRBJ2-5, with 7 bases matching TRBD2. The V gene's germline CDR1 is SQVTM and CDR2 ANQGSEA. V lost 6 bases and J lost 6; bases outside the gene matches: 7. The length of the CDR3 is 12 residues. CDR3 DNA: TGCAGCGTCCGGGGGGAGAAAAAGACCCAGTACTTC. The encoded protein is CSVRGEKKTQYF.

The chain couples TRBV4-2 to TRBJ2-3, with D possibly matching TRBD2 (6 bases). This CDR3 spans 12 amino acids. CDR1 is LGHNA and CDR2 is YNFKEQ in the germline V gene. Trimming cost V 4 bases and J 4 bases, with 6 bases left between them. In DNA form, the CDR3 reads TGTGCCAGCAGCCCGGGGGCAGATACGCAGTATTTT. It specifies CASSPGADTQYF.

V and J are TRBV4-3 and TRBJ1-1; D gene uncertain. Germline loops: CDR1 LGHNA, CDR2 YSLEER. The CDR3 length is 14 residues. V was clipped by 4 bases and J by 0 bases, with 9 bases between them. The CDR3 loop is CASSRGTMNTEAFF. The CDR3 DNA reads TGCGCCAGCAGCCGTGGCACAATGAACACTGAAGCTTTCTTT.

This clone has more than one count but fewer than ten. The chain couples TRBV6-5 to TRBJ1-5; D remains ambiguous. The CDR3 is 12 residues long. CDR1 MNHEY and CDR2 SVGAGI come from the germline V gene. The V and J ends lost 8 bases and 6 bases respectively, with 11 bases between them. CDR3 nucleotide sequence: TGTGCCAGCGGAGGGCCAGGTCAGCCCCAGCATTTT. Amino acid sequence: CASGGPGQPQHF.

This chain joins TRBV28 and TRBJ2-7; D is unclear. The CDR3 is made up of 11 amino acids. The germline V gene has CDR1 MDHEN and CDR2 SYDVKM. V was trimmed by 6 bases and J by 4 bases, leaving 7 bases between them. CDR3 nucleotide sequence: TGTGCCAGCAGCTTGCAGTACGAGCAGTACTTC. Residues: CASSLQYEQYF.

The chain couples TRBV5-1 to TRBJ2-7; a possible D gene is TRBD2 (6 bases). The length of the CDR3 is 14 residues. Trimming took 3 bases from V and 6 from J, leaving 16 bases between them. Germline CDR1 is SGHRS and CDR2 is YFSETQ. The CDR3 coding sequence is TGCGCCAGCAGCTGGACCCCTGGGGGACTCGAGCAGTACTTC. It is translated as CASSWTPGGLEQYF.

CDR3 coding DNA: TGCGCCAGCAGCCAAGATTGGTTCCCTCAGGGTACCTATAATTCACCCCTCCACTTT. Its translation is CASSQDWFPQGTYNSPLHF. The chain recombines TRBV4-3 with TRBJ1-6; tentative D call: TRBD1 (5 bases). The length of the CDR3 is 19 residues. Trimming removed 0 bases from V and 2 bases from J, with 17 bases in between. Germline lookup yields CDR1 LGHNA and CDR2 YSLEER.

V gene TRBV10-3 combines with J gene TRBJ2-7; possible D gene TRBD1, 6 bases. The germline V gene has CDR1 ENHRY and CDR2 SYGVKD. V lost 6 bases, J lost 6 bases, and 9 bases lay in between. This CDR3 spans 11 amino acids. For the CDR3, the DNA is TGTGCCATCAGCACAGGGTTCGAGCAGTACTTC. Translated, it gives CAISTGFEQYF.